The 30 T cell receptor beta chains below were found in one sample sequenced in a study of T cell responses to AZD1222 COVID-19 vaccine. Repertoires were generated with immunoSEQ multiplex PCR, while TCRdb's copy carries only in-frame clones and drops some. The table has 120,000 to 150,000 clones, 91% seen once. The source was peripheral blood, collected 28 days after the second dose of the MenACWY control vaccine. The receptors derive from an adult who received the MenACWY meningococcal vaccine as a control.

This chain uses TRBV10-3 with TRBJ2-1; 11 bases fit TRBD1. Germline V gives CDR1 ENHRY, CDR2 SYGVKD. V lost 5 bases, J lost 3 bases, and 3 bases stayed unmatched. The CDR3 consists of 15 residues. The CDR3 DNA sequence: TGTGCCATCAGTACCGGGACAGGGGGCTACAATGAGCAGTTCTTC. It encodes CAISTGTGGYNEQFF.

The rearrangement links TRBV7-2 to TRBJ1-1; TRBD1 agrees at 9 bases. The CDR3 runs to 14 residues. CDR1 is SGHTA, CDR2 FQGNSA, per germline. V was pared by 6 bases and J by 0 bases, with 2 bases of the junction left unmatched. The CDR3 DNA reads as TGTGCCAGCAGTCGGACAGGGGTGAACACTGAAGCTTTCTTT. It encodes CASSRTGVNTEAFF. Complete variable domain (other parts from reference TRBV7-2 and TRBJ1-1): GAGVSQSPSNKVTEKGKDVELRCDPISGHTALYWYRQSLGQGLEFLIYFQGNSAPDKSGLPSDRFSAERTGGSVSTLTIQRTQQEDSAVYLCASSRTGVNTEAFFGQGTRLTVV.

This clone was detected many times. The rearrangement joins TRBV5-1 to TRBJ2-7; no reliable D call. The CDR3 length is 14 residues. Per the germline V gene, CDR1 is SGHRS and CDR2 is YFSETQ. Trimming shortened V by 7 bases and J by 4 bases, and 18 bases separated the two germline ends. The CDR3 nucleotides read TGCGCCAGCGCGACCCGCACAGAGGCTTACGAGCAGTACTTC. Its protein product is CASATRTEAYEQYF.

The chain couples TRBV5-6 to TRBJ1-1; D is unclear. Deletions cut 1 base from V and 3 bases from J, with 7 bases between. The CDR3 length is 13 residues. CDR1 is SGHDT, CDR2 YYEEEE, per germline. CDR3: CASSLYAHTEAFF. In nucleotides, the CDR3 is TGTGCCAGCAGCTTGTATGCCCACACTGAAGCTTTCTTT.

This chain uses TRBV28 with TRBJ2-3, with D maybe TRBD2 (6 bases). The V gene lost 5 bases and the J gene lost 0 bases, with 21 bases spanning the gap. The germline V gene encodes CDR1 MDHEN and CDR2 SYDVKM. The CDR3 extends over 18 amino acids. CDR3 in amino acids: CASSPIVAPLASTDTQYF. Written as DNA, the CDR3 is TGTGCCAGCAGTCCAATTGTGGCCCCCCTAGCGAGCACAGATACGCAGTATTTT.

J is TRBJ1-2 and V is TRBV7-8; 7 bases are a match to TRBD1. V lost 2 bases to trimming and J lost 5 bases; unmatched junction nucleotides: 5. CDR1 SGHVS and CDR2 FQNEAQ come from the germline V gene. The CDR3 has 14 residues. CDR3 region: CASSLTTGDYGYTF. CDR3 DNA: TGTGCCAGCAGCTTAACTACAGGGGATTATGGCTACACCTTC. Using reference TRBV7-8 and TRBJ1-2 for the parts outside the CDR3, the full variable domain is GAGVSQSPRYKVAKRGQDVALRCDPISGHVSLFWYQQALGQGPEFLTYFQNEAQLDKSGLPSDRFFAERPEGSVSTLKIQRTQQEDSAVYLCASSLTTGDYGYTFGSGTRLTVV.

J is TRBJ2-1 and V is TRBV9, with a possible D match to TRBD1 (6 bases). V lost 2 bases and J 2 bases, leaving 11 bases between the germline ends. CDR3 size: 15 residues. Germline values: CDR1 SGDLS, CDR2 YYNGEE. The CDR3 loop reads CASSVTGLAYNEQFF. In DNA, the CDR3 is TGTGCCAGCAGCGTGACAGGACTTGCCTACAATGAGCAGTTCTTC.

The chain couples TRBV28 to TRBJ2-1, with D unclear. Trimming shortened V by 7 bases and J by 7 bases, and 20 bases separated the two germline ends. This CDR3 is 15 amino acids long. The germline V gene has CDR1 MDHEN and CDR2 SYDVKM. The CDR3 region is CASIGGPTLGNEQFF. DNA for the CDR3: TGTGCCAGCATAGGTGGTCCCACCCTAGGGAATGAGCAGTTCTTC.

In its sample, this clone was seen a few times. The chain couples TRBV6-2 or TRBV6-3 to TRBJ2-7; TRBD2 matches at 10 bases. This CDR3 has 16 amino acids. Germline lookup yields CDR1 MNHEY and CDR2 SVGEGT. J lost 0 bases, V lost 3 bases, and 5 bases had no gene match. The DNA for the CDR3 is TGTGCCAGCAGTTATGGCGGACTAGCGGCCTCCTACGAGCAGTACTTC. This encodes CASSYGGLAASYEQYF.

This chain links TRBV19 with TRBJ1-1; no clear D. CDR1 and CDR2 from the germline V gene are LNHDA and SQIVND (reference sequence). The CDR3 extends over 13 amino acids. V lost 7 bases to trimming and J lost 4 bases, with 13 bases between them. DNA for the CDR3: TGTGCCAGTATCGGTGACAAATTCACTGAAGCTTTCTTT. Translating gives CASIGDKFTEAFF.

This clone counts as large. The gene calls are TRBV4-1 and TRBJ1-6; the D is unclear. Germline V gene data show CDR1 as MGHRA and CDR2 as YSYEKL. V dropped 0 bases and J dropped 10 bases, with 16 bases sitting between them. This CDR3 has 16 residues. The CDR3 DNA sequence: TGCGCCAGCAGCCAAGAGTTAGGACTTCTTGGGTCACCCCTCCACTTT. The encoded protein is CASSQELGLLGSPLHF.

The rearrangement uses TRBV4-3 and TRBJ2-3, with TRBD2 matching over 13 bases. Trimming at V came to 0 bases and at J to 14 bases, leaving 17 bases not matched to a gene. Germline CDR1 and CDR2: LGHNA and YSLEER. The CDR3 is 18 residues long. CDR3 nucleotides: TGCGCCAGCAGCCAAGACCCCCCGGGACTAGCGGGAAGGTCTACAAGGTATTTT. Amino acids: CASSQDPPGLAGRSTRYF.

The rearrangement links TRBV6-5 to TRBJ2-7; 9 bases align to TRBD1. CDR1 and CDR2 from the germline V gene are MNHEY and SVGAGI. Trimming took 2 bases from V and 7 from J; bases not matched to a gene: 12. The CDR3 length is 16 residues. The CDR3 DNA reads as TGTGCCAGCAGTTACAGGACTCGGACGACAGGGGGAGAGCAGTACTTC. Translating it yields CASSYRTRTTGGEQYF.

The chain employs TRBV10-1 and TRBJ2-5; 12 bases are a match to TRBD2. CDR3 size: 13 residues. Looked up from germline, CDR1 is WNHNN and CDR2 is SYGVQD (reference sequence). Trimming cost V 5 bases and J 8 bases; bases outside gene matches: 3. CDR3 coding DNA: TGCGCCAGCAGTCCGACTAGCGGGAGTACCCAGTACTTC. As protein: CASSPTSGSTQYF.

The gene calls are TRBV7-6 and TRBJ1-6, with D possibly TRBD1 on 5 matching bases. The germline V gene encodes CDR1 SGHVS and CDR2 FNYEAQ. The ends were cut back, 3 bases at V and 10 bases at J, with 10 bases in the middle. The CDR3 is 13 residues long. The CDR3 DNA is TGTGCCAGCAGCTTGGGGGTAGGGTCACCCCTCCACTTT. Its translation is CASSLGVGSPLHF.

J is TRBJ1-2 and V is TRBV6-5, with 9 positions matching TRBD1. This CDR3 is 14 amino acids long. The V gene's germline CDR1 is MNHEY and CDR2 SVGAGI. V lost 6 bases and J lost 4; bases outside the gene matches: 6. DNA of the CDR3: TGTGCCAGCAGCAGCGGACAGGGGCGCTATGGCTACACCTTC. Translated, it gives CASSSGQGRYGYTF.

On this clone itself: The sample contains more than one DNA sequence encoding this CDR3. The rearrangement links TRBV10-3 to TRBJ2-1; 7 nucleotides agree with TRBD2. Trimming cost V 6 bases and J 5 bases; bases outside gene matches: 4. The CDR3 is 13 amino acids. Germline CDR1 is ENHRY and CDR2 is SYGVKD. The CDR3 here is CAISARGDNEQFF. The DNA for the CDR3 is TGTGCCATCAGCGCACGGGGGGACAATGAGCAGTTCTTC.

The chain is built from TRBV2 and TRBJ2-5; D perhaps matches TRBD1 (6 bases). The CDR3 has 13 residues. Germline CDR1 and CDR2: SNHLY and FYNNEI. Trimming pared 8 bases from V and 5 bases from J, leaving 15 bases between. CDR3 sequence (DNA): TGTGCCAGCTGTCGCCAACAGGGCGAGACCCAGTACTTC. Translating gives CASCRQQGETQYF.

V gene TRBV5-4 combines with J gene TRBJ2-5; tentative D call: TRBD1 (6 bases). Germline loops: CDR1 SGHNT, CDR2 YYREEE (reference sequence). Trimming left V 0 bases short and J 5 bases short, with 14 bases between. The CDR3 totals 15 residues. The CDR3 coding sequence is TGTGCCAGCAGCTTGGCCCAGGGGACGGGCGAGACCCAGTACTTC. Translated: CASSLAQGTGETQYF.

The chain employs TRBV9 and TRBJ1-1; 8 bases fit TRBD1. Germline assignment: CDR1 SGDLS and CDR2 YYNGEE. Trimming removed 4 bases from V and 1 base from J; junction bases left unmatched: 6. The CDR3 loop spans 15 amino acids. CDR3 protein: CASSPPGTGNTEAFF. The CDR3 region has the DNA TGTGCCAGCAGCCCACCAGGGACAGGGAACACTGAAGCTTTCTTT.

CDR3 amino acids: CASSQRASTQYF. The CDR3 bases are TGTGCCAGCAGCCAGCGGGCTAGTACGCAGTATTTT. J is TRBJ2-3 and V is TRBV3-1 (or the pseudogene TRBV3-2), with D possibly matching TRBD2 (5 bases). V was pared by 3 bases and J by 8 bases, with 9 bases between. CDR3 length: 12 amino acids. In germline, CDR1 is LGHDT, CDR2 YNNKEL (reference sequence).

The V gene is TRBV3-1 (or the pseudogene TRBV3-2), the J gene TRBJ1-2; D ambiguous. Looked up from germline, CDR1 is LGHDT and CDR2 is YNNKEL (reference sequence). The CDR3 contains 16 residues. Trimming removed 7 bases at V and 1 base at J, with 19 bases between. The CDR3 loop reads CASKRGKAANNYGYTF. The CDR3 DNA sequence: TGTGCCAGCAAACGAGGGAAGGCAGCCAATAACTATGGCTACACCTTC.

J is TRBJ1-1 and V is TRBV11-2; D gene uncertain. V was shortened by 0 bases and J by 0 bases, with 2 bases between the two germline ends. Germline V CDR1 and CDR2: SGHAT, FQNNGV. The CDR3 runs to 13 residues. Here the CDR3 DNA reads TGTGCCAGCAGCTTAGAAGTGAACACTGAAGCTTTCTTT. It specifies CASSLEVNTEAFF.

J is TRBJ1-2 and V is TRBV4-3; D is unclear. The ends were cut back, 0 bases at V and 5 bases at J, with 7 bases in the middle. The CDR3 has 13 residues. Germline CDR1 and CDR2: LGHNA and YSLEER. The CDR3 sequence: CASSQEAAYGYTF. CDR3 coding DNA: TGCGCCAGCAGCCAAGAGGCAGCATATGGCTACACCTTC.

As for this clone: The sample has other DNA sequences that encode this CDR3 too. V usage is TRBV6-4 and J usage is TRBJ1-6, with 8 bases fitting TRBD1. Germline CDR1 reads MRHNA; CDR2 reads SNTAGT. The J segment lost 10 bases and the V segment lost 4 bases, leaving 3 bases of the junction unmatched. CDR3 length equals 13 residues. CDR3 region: CASSARQGSPLHF. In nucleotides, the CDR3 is TGTGCCAGCAGTGCGCGACAGGGGTCACCCCTCCACTTT.

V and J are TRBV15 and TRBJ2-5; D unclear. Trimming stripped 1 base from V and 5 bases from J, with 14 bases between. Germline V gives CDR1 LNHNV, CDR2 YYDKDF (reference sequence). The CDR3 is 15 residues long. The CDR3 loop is CATSRVTPNRETQYF. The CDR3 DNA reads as TGTGCCACCAGCAGAGTCACCCCAAATCGGGAGACCCAGTACTTC.

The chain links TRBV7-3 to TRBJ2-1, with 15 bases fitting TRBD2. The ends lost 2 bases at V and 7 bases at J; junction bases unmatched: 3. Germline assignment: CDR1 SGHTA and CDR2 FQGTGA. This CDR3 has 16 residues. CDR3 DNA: TGTGCCAGCAGCTTACCGGGACTAGCGGGGGGAAATGAGCAGTTCTTC. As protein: CASSLPGLAGGNEQFF.

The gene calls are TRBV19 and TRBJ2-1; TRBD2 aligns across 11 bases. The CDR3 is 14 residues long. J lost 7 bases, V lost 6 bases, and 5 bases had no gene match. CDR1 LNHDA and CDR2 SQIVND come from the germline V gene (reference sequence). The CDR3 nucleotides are TGTGCCAGTAGCGAAAGGACTAGCGGGAATGAGCAGTTCTTC. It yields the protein CASSERTSGNEQFF. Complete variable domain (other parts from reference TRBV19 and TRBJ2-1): DGGITQSPKYLFRKEGQNVTLSCEQNLNHDAMYWYRQDPGQGLRLIYYSQIVNDFQKGDIAEGYSVSREKKESFPLTVTSAQKNPTAFYLCASSERTSGNEQFFGPGTRLTVL.

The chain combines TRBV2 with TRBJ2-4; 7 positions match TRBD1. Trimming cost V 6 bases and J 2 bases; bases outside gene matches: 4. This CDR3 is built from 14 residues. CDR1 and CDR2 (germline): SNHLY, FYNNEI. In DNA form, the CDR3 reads TGTGCCAGCAGCAAGACAGGGTCCAAAAACATTCAGTACTTC. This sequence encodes CASSKTGSKNIQYF.

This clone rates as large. Here the CDR3 DNA reads TGTGCCAGCATGTGGTCGGGGACCGGGGAGCTGTTTTTT. Protein sequence: CASMWSGTGELFF. The rearrangement uses TRBV12-3 or TRBV12-4 and TRBJ2-2; perhaps TRBD2 as D (5 bases). This CDR3 has 13 amino acids. V dropped 7 bases and J dropped 5 bases, with 11 bases sitting between them.